These 8 T cell receptor beta chains were all obtained from the same sample, sequenced in a study of shared clonotypes between healthy human individuals. Profiling relied on immunoSEQ multiplex PCR, and the TCRdb table lists in-frame clones only, not all of them. The sample has a few million clones; 90% to 96% are singletons. The sample comprised naive CD4+ T cells sorted from blood. Subset denoted: CD45RA+ positively selected. The source of these receptors is a man aged 18 to 30 in good health.

V usage is TRBV27 and J usage is TRBJ1-1, with a possible D match to TRBD1 (6 bases). V shed 5 bases and J shed 4 bases, with 14 bases lying between them. This CDR3 is 14 amino acids long. The germline CDR1 and CDR2 sequences are MNHEY and SMNVEV (reference sequence). In DNA form, the CDR3 reads TGTGCCAGCAGTCCACAGGGAGGGGTCACTGAAGCTTTCTTT. It encodes CASSPQGGVTEAFF.

This clone was seen just once. The chain links TRBV28 to TRBJ1-1; 9 bases are a match to TRBD1. The germline V gene encodes CDR1 MDHEN and CDR2 SYDVKM. The CDR3 spans 13 residues. J gave up 11 bases and V 4 bases, and 8 bases lay outside the gene matches. CDR3 sequence (DNA): TGTGCCAGCAGTTCGACAGGGGGGCTGGTGGCTTTCTTT. Encoded protein: CASSSTGGLVAFF. The variable domain in full, completed from reference TRBV28 and TRBJ1-1, reads DVKVTQSSRYLVKRTGEKVFLECVQDMDHENMFWYRQDPGLGLRLIYFSYDVKMKEKGDIPEGYSVSREKKERFSLILESASTNQTSMYLCASSSTGGLVAFFGQGTRLTVV.

The CDR3 spells CASSQVEGLRFF. In nucleotides, the CDR3 is TGTGCCAGCAGCCAAGTAGAGGGTCTTCGGTTCTTC. J is TRBJ2-1 and V is TRBV4-2, with D possibly being TRBD2 (5 bases). Germline CDR1 and CDR2: LGHNA and YNFKEQ. Deletions cut 1 base from V and 15 bases from J, with 13 bases between. The CDR3 is 12 residues long.

To note about this clone: Other DNA sequences from this sample encode an identical CDR3 as well. The chain joins TRBV9 to TRBJ1-1; 8 nucleotides match TRBD1. J gave up 2 bases and V 2 bases, and 2 bases lay outside the gene matches. The CDR3 has 14 amino acids. The germline gives CDR1 SGDLS, CDR2 YYNGEE. CDR3 region: CASSVTGVNTEAFF. The DNA of the CDR3 is TGTGCCAGCAGCGTGACAGGGGTCAACACTGAAGCTTTCTTT.

This clone has only one observation. This sequence joins TRBV28 and TRBJ1-2; D gene unclear. V was trimmed by 3 bases and J by 0 bases, leaving 11 bases between them. The CDR3 is 15 amino acids. The germline V gene encodes CDR1 MDHEN and CDR2 SYDVKM. CDR3 sequence (DNA): TGTGCCAGCAGTTTGGGAGGAAGTCCTAACTATGGCTACACCTTC. Its translation: CASSLGGSPNYGYTF.

This chain links TRBV25-1 with TRBJ1-1; 10 bases match TRBD1. The germline V gene encodes CDR1 MGHDK and CDR2 SYGVNS. CDR3 length: 13 residues. V gave up 7 bases and J gave up 5 bases; unmatched junction bases: 4. CDR3 residues: CASIEGQGTEAFF. The CDR3 DNA sequence: TGTGCCAGCATTGAGGGACAGGGGACTGAAGCTTTCTTT.

The chain uses TRBV18 and TRBJ2-5; D possibly uses TRBD1 or TRBD2 (5 bases each). The CDR3 contains 13 residues. Deletions cut 5 bases from V and 3 bases from J, with 10 bases between. Germline CDR1 is KGHSH and CDR2 is LQKENI. In DNA, the CDR3 is TGTGCCAGCTCAAGAGGGGTCGAAGAGACCCAGTACTTC. Amino acid sequence: CASSRGVEETQYF.

This sequence joins TRBV5-1 and TRBJ2-3; D may be TRBD2 (5 bases). V lost 0 bases to trimming and J lost 4 bases, with 12 bases between them. The CDR3 loop spans 15 amino acids. Germline V gene lookup returns CDR1 SGHRS and CDR2 YFSETQ. The CDR3 here is CASSLGAGPPDTQYF. CDR3 coding DNA: TGCGCCAGCAGCTTGGGGGCGGGCCCCCCAGATACGCAGTATTTT. Drawing the rest from reference TRBV5-1 and TRBJ2-3, the complete variable domain is KAGVTQTPRYLIKTRGQQVTLSCSPISGHRSVSWYQQTPGQGLQFLFEYFSETQRNKGNFPGRFSGRQFSNSRSEMNVSTLELGDSALYLCASSLGAGPPDTQYFGPGTRLTVL.